The rows below give T cell receptor beta chains drawn from one sample of a study of blood T cells in healthy people across ages. TCRdb reprocessed the 5' RACE reads via MiXCR and lists one record per CDR3 protein. Of about 1.1 million distinct CDR3 sequences in the sample, 35% to 40% are singletons; the top ten hold around 14%. The sequenced sample was blood. The receptors originated from a man between 18 and 35 years old in good health. Each CDR3 is given with its conserved first and last residue. A D gene is named only where the DNA matches it firmly. The listing skips clone size in some rows; elsewhere it reads once, few, many or a size class.

clone_size: few; j_call: TRBJ1-2; d_call: NA; v_call: TRBV7-9; cdr3_nt: TGTGCCAGCAGCTCCGAGAATTCGGACCTCCTCTATGGCTACACCTTC; cdr3_aa: CASSSENSDLLYGYTF
clone_size: NA; j_call: TRBJ2-5; d_call: NA; v_call: TRBV6-2/TRBV6-3; cdr3_nt: TGTGCCAGCAGTATGAATAGCGGAGAGACCCAGTACTTC; cdr3_aa: CASSMNSGETQYF
clone_size: NA; j_call: TRBJ1-2; d_call: NA; v_call: TRBV5-1; cdr3_nt: TGCGCCAGCAGCTTGGTAAGGTATAACTATGGCTACACCTTC; cdr3_aa: CASSLVRYNYGYTF
clone_size: NA; j_call: TRBJ2-5; d_call: NA; v_call: TRBV14; cdr3_nt: TGTGCCAGCAGCCAAGATATCGGGGGATCCTACAATGAGCAGTACTTC; cdr3_aa: CASSQDIGGSYNEQYF
clone_size: few; j_call: TRBJ1-1; d_call: NA; v_call: TRBV20-1; cdr3_nt: TGCAGTGCCCGGAGGGGGGGCAGGGATTTGAACACTGAAGCTTTCTTT; cdr3_aa: CSARRGGRDLNTEAFF
clone_size: many; j_call: TRBJ1-2; d_call: NA; v_call: TRBV10-3; cdr3_nt: TGTGCCATCAGTGGGACCTATGGCTACACCTTC; cdr3_aa: CAISGTYGYTF
clone_size: NA; j_call: TRBJ1-2; d_call: NA; v_call: TRBV4-3; cdr3_nt: TGCGTCAGCAGCCAAGGGACCAGGATGAACTATGGCTACACCTTC; cdr3_aa: CVSSQGTRMNYGYTF
clone_size: few; j_call: TRBJ2-3; d_call: NA; v_call: TRBV29-1; cdr3_nt: TGCAGCGTTGTCGGGGTAACTCAGGATACGCAGTATTTT; cdr3_aa: CSVVGVTQDTQYF
clone_size: once; j_call: TRBJ2-2; d_call: TRBD1; v_call: TRBV5-5; cdr3_nt: TGTGCCAGCAGCGATTTGGGACAGGGGAACACCGGGGAGCTGTTTTTT; cdr3_aa: CASSDLGQGNTGELFF
clone_size: NA; j_call: TRBJ2-3; d_call: TRBD2; v_call: TRBV20-1; cdr3_nt: TGCAGTGTCCAGACTAGCGGACCTAGCACAGATACGCAGTATTTT; cdr3_aa: CSVQTSGPSTDTQYF
clone_size: NA; j_call: TRBJ1-1; d_call: NA; v_call: TRBV29-1; cdr3_nt: TGCAGCGTTGCAGGGGTTGCTGAAGCTTTCTTT; cdr3_aa: CSVAGVAEAFF
clone_size: once; j_call: TRBJ1-1; d_call: NA; v_call: TRBV30; cdr3_nt: TGTGCCAGGAGTGACGCCGACACTGAAGCTTTCTTT; cdr3_aa: CARSDADTEAFF
clone_size: once; j_call: TRBJ2-3; d_call: TRBD1; v_call: TRBV7-9; cdr3_nt: TGTGCCAGCAGCTTAGCGAAAGGGACAGCCCCTAGCACAGATACGCAGTATTTT; cdr3_aa: CASSLAKGTAPSTDTQYF
clone_size: few; j_call: TRBJ2-3; d_call: NA; v_call: TRBV27; cdr3_nt: TGTGCCAGCAGTCCGAACTCGCTTACCACAGATACGCAGTATTTT; cdr3_aa: CASSPNSLTTDTQYF